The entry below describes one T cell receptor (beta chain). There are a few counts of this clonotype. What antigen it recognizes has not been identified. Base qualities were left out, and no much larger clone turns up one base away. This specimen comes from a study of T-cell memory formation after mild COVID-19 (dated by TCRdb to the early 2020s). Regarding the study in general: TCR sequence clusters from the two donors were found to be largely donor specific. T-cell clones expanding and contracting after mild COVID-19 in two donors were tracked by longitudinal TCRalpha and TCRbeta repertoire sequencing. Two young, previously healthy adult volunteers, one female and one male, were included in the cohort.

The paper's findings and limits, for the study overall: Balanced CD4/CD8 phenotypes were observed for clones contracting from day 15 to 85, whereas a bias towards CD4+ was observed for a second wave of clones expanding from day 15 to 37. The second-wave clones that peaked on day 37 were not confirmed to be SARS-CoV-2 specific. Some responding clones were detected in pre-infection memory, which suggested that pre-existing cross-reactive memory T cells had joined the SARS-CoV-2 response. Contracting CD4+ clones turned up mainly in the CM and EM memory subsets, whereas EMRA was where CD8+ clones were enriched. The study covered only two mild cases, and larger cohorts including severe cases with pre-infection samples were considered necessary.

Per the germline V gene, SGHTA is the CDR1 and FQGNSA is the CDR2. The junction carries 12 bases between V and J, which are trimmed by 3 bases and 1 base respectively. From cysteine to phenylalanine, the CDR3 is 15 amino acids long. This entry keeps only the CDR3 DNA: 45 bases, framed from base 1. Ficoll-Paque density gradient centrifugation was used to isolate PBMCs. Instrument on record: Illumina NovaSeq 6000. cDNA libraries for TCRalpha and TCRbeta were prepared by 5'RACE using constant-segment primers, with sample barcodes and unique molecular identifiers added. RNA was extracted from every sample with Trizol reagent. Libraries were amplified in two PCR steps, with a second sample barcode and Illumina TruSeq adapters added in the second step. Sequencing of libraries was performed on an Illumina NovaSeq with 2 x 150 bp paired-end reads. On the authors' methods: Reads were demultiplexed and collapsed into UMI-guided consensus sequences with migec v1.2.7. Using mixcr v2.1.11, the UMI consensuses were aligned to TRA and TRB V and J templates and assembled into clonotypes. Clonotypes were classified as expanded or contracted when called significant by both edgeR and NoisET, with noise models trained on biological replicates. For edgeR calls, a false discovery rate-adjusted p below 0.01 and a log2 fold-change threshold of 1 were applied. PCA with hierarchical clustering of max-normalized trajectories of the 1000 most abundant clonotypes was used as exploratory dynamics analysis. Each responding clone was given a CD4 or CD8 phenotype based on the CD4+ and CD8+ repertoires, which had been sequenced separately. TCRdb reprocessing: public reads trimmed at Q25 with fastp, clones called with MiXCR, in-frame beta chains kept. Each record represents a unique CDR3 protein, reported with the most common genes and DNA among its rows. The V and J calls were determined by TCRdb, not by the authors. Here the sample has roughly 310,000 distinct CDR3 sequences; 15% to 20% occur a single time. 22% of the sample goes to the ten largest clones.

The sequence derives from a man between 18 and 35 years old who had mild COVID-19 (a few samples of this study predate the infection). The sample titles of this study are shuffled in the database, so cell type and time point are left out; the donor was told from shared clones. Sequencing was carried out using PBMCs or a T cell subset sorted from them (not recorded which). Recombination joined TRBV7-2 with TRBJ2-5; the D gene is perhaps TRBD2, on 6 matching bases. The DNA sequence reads TGTGCCAGCAGCTTCGCTCTAGCGCTCCAAGAGACCCAGTACTTC. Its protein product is CASSFALALQETQYF.